Sequencing of this TCR beta chain was carried out in a study of T cells after yellow fever vaccination. Regarding the study as a whole: A small proportion of clonotypes was detected in both the CD4 and CD8 compartments. Repertoires sorted by FACS could include abundant clonotypes that are contaminants from the bulk population. After the booster, approximately 96% of CD4 and 75% to 90% of CD8 primary-response clones were re-detected.

V shed 3 bases and J 6 bases; nucleotides not matched to a gene: 7. From germline, CDR1 is LNHDA and CDR2 SQIVND (reference sequence). This CDR3 region has 15 residues. Of note for this clonotype: Antigen: not known.

They built TCR cDNA with 5'RACE template switching, a step that put in a universal primer site and UMIs. TCRdb recomputed calls from the 5' RACE reads with MiXCR, one row per CDR3 protein. The sample consists of about 73,000 distinct CDR3 sequences, 7.5% to 9% of them appearing once. The chain couples TRBV19 to TRBJ2-2; 7 bases are a match to TRBD2. The sequencing here drew on CD8+ T cells sorted from PBMCs, taken on the day of the yellow fever booster vaccination. This receptor was obtained from a man aged 25 to 40 who received the YFV17D yellow fever vaccine. For the CDR3, the DNA is TGTGCCAGTAGTATTATCGCGGGAGTATCCGGGGAGCTGTTTTTT. Its protein product is CASSIIAGVSGELFF.